The T cell receptor beta chain described here comes from a study of blood T cell repertoires in COVID-19. Sequencing was performed with immunoSEQ multiplex PCR; in TCRdb, only in-frame clones are kept and a portion is missing. The table includes 65,000 to 80,000 clones, roughly four fifths detected once. The clonotype comes from a human donor in a cohort sampled during active COVID-19. Input material: peripheral blood.

CDR3 protein: CASRVQGSGNTIYF. CDR3 nucleotides: TGTGCCAGCAGGGTACAGGGGTCTGGAAACACCATATATTTT. This chain connects TRBV11-2 to TRBJ1-3; 7 bases align to TRBD1. The CDR3 has 14 residues. Germline V gene lookup returns CDR1 SGHAT and CDR2 FQNNGV. The V and J ends lost 6 bases and 1 base, in that order; junction bases with no gene match: 3.